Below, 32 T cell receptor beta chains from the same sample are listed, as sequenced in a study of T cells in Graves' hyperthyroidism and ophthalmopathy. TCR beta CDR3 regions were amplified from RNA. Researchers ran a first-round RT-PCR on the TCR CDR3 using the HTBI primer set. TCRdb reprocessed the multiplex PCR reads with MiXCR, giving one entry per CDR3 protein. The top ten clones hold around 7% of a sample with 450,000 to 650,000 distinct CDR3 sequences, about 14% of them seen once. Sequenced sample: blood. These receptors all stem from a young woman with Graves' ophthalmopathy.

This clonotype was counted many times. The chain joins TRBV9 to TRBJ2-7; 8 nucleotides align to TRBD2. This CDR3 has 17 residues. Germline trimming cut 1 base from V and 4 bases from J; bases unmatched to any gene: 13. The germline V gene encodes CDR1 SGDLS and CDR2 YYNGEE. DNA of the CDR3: TGTGCCAGCAGCGTACGGGCGGACTTTCGGGGGGGATACGAGCAGTACTTC. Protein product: CASSVRADFRGGYEQYF.

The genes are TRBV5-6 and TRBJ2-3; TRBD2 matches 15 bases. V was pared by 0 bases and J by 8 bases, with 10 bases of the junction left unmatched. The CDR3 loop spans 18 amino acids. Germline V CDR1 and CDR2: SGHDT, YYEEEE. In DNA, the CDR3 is TGTGCCAGCAGCTTGGTAAGGACTAGCGGGAGGGCCTCAGGTACGCAGTATTTT. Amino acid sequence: CASSLVRTSGRASGTQYF.

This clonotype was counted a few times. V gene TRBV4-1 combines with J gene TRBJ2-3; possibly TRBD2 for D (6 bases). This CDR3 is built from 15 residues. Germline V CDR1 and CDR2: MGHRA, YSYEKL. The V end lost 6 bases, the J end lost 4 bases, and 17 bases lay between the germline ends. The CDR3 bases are TGCGCCAGCAGGGGGACTCCCAGTAGCGCAGATACGCAGTATTTT. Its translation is CASRGTPSSADTQYF.

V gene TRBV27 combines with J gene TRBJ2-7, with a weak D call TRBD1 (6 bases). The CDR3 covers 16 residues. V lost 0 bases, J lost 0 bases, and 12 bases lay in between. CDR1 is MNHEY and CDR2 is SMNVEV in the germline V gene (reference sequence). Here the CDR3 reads CASSLSDSPSSYEQYF. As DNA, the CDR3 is TGTGCCAGCAGTTTATCGGACAGCCCGAGCTCCTACGAGCAGTACTTC.

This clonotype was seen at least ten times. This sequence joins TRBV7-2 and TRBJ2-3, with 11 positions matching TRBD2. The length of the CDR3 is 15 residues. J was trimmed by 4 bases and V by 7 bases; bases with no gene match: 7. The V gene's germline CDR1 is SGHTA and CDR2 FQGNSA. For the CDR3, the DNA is TGTGCCAGCACTCTAACTAGCGGGAGAGCAGATACGCAGTATTTT. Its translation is CASTLTSGRADTQYF.

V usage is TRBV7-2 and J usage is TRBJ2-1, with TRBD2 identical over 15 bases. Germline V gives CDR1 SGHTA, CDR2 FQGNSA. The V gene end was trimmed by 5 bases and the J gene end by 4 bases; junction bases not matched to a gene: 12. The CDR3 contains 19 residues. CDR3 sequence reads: CASSRWTSGRARPYNEQFF. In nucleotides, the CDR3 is TGTGCCAGCAGCCGCTGGACTAGCGGGAGGGCCCGCCCTTACAATGAGCAGTTCTTC.

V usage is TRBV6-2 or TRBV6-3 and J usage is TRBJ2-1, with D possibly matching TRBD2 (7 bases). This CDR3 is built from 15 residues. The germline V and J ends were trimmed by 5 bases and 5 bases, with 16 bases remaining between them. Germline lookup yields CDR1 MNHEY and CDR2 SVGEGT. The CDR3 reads CASSLRGGGNNEQFF. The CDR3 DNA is TGTGCCAGCAGTCTTAGGGGGGGGGGTAACAATGAGCAGTTCTTC.

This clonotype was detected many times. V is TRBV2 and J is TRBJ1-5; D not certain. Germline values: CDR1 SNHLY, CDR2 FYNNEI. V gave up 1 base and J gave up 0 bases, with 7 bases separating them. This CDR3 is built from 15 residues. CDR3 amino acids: CASSEENLSNQPQHF. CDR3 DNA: TGTGCCAGCAGTGAAGAGAATCTTAGCAATCAGCCCCAGCATTTT. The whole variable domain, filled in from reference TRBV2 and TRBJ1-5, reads EPEVTQTPSHQVTQMGQEVILRCVPISNHLYFYWYRQILGQKVEFLVSFYNNEISEKSEIFDDQFSVERPDGSNFTLKIRSTKLEDSAMYFCASSEENLSNQPQHFGDGTRLSIL.

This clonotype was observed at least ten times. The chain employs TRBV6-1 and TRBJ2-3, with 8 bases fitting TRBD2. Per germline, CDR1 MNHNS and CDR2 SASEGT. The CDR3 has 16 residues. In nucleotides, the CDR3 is TGTGTGGTGCAGTTAACCGGGACTAGGGTCACAGATACGCAGTATTTT. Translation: CVVQLTGTRVTDTQYF.

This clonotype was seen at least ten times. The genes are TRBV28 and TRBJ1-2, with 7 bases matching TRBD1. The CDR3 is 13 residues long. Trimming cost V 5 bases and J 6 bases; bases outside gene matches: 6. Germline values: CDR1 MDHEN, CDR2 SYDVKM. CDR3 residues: CASSTGTVDGYTF. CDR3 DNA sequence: TGTGCCAGCAGTACCGGGACAGTGGATGGCTACACCTTC.

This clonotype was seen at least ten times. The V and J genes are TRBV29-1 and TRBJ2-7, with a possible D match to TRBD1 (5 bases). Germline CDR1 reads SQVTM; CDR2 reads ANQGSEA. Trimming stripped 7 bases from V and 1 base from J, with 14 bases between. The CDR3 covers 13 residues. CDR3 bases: TGCAGCGCTGGGTATGCAGGGTCCTACGAGCAGTACTTC. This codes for CSAGYAGSYEQYF.

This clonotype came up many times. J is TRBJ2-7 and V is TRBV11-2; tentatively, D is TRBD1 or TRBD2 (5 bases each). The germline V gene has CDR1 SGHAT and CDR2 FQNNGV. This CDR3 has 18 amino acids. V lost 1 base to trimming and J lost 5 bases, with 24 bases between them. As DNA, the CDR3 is TGTGCCAGCAGCTTAGCCTCCCTTCGGGACGCCCCAACCGACGAGCAGTACTTC. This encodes CASSLASLRDAPTDEQYF.

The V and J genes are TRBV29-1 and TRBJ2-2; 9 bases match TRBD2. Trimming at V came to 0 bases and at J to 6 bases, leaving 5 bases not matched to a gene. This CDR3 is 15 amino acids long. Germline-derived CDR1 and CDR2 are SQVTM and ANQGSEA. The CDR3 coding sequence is TGCAGCGTTGAAGATGAAGGCGGGAGGGCCGGGGAGCTGTTTTTT. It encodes CSVEDEGGRAGELFF.

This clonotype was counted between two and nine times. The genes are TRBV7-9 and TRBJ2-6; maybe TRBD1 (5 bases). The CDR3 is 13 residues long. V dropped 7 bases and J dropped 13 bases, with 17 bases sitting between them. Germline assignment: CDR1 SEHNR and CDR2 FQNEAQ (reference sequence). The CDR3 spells CASTLMAQGVLTF. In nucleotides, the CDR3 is TGTGCCAGCACCCTGATGGCTCAGGGTGTCCTGACTTTC.

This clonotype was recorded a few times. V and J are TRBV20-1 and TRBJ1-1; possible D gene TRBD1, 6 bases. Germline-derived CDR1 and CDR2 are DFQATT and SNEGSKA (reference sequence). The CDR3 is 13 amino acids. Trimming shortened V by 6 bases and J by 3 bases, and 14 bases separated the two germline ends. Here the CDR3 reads CSAVGQWDTEAFF. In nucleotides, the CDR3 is TGCAGTGCGGTAGGACAGTGGGACACTGAAGCTTTCTTT.

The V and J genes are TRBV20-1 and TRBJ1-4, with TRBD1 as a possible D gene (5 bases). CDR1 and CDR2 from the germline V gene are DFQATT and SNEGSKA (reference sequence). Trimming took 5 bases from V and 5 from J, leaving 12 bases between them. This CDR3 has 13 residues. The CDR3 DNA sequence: TGCAGTGCTGAGACAGAGGTGAATGAAAAACTGTTTTTT. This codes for CSAETEVNEKLFF.

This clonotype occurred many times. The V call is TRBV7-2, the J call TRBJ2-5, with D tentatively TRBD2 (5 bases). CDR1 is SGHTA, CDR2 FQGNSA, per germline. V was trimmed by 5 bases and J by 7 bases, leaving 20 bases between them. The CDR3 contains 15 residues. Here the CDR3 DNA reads TGTGCCAGCAGCCCCGTAGGGCTAGCTCATGCGACCCAGTACTTC. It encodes CASSPVGLAHATQYF. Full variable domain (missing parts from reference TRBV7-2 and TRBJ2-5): GAGVSQSPSNKVTEKGKDVELRCDPISGHTALYWYRQSLGQGLEFLIYFQGNSAPDKSGLPSDRFSAERTGGSVSTLTIQRTQQEDSAVYLCASSPVGLAHATQYFGPGTRLLVL.

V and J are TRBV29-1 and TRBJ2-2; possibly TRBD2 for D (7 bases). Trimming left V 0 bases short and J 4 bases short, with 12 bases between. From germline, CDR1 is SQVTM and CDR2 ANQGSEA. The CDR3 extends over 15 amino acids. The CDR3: CSVEDTGRGTGELFF. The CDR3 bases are TGCAGCGTTGAAGACACAGGGAGGGGCACCGGGGAGCTGTTTTTT.

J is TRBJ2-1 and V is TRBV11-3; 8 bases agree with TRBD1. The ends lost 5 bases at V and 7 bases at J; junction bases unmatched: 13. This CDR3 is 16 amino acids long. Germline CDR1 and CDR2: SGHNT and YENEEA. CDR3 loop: CASSQDRGGGLNEQFF. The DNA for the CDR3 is TGTGCCAGCAGCCAAGACAGGGGAGGTGGTTTGAATGAGCAGTTCTTC.

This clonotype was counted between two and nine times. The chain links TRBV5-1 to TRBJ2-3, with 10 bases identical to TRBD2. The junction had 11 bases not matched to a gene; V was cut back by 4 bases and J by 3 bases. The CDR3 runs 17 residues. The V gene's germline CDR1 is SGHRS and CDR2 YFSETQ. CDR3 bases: TGCGCCAGCAGCCCCTTCGGAGCTAGCGGGAGAACAGATACGCAGTATTTT. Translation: CASSPFGASGRTDTQYF.

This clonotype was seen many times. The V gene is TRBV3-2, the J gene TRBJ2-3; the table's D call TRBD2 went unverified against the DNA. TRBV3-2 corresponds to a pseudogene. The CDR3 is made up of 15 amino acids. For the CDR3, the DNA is TGTGCCAGCAGTTACAGGACTAGCGGGAGTGGTACGCAGTATTTT. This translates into CASSYRTSGSGTQYF.

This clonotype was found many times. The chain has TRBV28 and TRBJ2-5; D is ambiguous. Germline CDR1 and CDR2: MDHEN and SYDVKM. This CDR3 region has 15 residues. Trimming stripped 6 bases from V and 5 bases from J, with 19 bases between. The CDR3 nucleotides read TGTGCCAGCAGCCCGGGTGGGCTAGACCTGGAGACCCAGTACTTC. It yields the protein CASSPGGLDLETQYF.

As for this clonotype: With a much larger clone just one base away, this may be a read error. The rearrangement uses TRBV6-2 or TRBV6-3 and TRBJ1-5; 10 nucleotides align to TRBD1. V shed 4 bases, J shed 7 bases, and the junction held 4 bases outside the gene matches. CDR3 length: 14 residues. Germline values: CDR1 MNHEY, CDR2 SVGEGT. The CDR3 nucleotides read TGTGCCAGCAGTTGCGGGACAGGGGAACAGCCCCAGCATTTT. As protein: CASSCGTGEQPQHF.

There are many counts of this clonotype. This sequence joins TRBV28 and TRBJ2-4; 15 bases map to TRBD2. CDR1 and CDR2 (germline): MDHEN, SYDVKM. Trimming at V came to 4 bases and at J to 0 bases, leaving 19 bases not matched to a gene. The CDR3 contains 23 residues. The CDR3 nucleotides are TGTGCCAGCAGTTACGGGACTAGCGGGAGGACTGTCGGTTTTCCACTAGCCAAAAACATTCAGTACTTC. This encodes CASSYGTSGRTVGFPLAKNIQYF.

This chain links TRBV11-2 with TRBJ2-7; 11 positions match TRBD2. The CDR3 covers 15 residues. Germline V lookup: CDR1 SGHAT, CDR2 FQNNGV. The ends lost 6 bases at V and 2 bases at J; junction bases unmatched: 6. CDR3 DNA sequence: TGTGCCAGCAGGAGACTAGCGGGGAAAACCTACGAGCAGTACTTC. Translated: CASRRLAGKTYEQYF. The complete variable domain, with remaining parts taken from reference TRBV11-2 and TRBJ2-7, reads EAGVAQSPRYKIIEKRQSVAFWCNPISGHATLYWYQQILGQGPKLLIQFQNNGVVDDSQLPKDRFSAERLKGVDSTLKIQPAKLEDSAVYLCASRRLAGKTYEQYFGPGTRLTVT.

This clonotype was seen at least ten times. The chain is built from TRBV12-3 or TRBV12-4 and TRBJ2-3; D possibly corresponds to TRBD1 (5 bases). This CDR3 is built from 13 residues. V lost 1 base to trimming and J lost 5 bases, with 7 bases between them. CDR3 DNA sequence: TGTGCCAGCAGTTTAGTAAGGGGAGATACGCAGTATTTT. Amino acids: CASSLVRGDTQYF.

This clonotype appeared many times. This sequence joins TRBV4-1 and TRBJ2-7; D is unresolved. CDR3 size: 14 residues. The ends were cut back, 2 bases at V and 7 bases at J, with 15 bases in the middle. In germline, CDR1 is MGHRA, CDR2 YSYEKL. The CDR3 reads CASSQTGRPLEQYF. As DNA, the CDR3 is TGCGCCAGCAGCCAAACTGGACGGCCCCTGGAGCAGTACTTC.

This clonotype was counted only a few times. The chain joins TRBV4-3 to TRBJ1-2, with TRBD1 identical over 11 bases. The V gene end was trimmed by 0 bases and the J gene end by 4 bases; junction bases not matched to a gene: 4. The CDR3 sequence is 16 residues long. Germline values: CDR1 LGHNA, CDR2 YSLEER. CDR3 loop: CASSQEDRGLGYGYTF. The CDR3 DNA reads TGCGCCAGCAGCCAAGAGGACAGGGGGCTTGGCTATGGCTACACCTTC.

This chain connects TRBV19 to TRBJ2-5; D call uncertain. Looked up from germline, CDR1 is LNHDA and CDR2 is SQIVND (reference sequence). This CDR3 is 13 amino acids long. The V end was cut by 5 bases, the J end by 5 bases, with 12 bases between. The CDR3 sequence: CASSAQKTETQYF. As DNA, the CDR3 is TGTGCCAGTAGTGCACAGAAGACGGAGACCCAGTACTTC.

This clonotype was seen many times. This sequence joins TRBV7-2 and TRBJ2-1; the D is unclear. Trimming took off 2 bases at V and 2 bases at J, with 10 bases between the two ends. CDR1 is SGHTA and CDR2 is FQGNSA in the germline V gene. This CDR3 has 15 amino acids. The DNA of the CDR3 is TGTGCCAGCAGCTTAAACGGTTTTGCCTACAATGAGCAGTTCTTC. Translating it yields CASSLNGFAYNEQFF.

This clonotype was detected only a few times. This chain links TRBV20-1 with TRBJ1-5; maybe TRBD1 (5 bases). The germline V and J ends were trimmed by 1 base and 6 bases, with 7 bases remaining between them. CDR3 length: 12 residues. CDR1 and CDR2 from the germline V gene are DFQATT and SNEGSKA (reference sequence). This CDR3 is CSARGGGQPQHF. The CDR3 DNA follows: TGCAGTGCTAGAGGGGGGGGTCAGCCCCAGCATTTT.

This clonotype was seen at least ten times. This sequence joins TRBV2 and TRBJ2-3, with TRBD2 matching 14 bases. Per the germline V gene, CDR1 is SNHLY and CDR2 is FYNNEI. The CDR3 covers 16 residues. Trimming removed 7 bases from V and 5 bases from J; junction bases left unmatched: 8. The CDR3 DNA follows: TGTGCCAGCACCCCGGGACTAGCGGGAGAGGGAGATACGCAGTATTTT. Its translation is CASTPGLAGEGDTQYF.